The 4 T cell receptor beta chains below all came from one sample that was sequenced in a study of CD8 T cells in Susac syndrome. The authors reverse transcribed about 0.5 to 1 ug RNA with random hexamers. Using its own MiXCR run on the immunoSEQ multiplex PCR reads, TCRdb lists one record per CDR3 protein. This table has about 180,000 distinct CDR3 sequences, 94% appearing once. The material sequenced was CD4+ T cells from PBMCs. Source of these receptors: a human donor with Susac syndrome.

This clonotype was counted between two and nine times. This rearrangement joins TRBV2 to TRBJ1-5; D perhaps matches TRBD1 (6 bases). V lost 1 base and J 7 bases, leaving 11 bases between the germline ends. Per germline, CDR1 SNHLY and CDR2 FYNNEI. The length of the CDR3 is 14 residues. This chain's CDR3 is CASSEGGAQQPQHF. Here the CDR3 DNA reads TGTGCCAGCAGTGAAGGGGGGGCACAGCAGCCCCAGCATTTT.

This chain joins TRBV15 and TRBJ1-2; 12 bases are shared with TRBD1. V lost 3 bases to trimming and J lost 4 bases; unmatched junction nucleotides: 3. This CDR3 has 15 residues. Germline loops: CDR1 LNHNV, CDR2 YYDKDF (reference sequence). The CDR3 region is CATSRGTGGSYGYTF. Written as DNA, the CDR3 is TGTGCCACCAGCAGGGGGACAGGGGGCAGCTATGGCTACACCTTC. Variable domain in full (rest from reference TRBV15 and TRBJ1-2): DAMVIQNPRYQVTQFGKPVTLSCSQTLNHNVMYWYQQKSSQAPKLLFHYYDKDFNNEADTPDNFQSRRPNTSFCFLDIRSPGLGDTAMYLCATSRGTGGSYGYTFGSGTRLTVV.

The chain joins TRBV20-1 to TRBJ2-5, with D uncertain. The length of the CDR3 is 16 residues. V was trimmed by 4 bases and J by 0 bases, leaving 18 bases between them. Looked up from germline, CDR1 is DFQATT and CDR2 is SNEGSKA (reference sequence). Here the CDR3 reads CSATHPEWRYQETQYF. CDR3 bases: TGCAGTGCTACCCATCCGGAGTGGCGGTACCAAGAGACCCAGTACTTC.

V and J are TRBV9 and TRBJ1-2; 9 bases match TRBD1. Germline-derived CDR1 and CDR2 are SGDLS and YYNGEE. V dropped 0 bases and J dropped 8; count of bases not matched to a gene: 8. This CDR3 spans 15 amino acids. The CDR3 region is CASSVAAGQGIGYTF. DNA for the CDR3: TGTGCCAGCAGCGTAGCGGCGGGACAGGGTATCGGCTACACCTTC.